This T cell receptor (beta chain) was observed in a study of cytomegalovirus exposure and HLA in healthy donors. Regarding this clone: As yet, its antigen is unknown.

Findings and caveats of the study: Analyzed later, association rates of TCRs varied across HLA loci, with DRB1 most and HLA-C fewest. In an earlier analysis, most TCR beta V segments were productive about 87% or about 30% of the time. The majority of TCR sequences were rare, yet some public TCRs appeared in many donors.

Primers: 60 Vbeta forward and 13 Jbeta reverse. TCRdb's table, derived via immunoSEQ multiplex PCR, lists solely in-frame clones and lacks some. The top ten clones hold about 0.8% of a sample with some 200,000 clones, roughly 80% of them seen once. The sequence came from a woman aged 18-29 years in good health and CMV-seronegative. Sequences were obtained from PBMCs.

The CDR3 reads CASSSGQHNQPQHF. CDR3 nucleotide sequence: TGTGCCAGCAGTTCGGGACAGCACAATCAGCCCCAGCATTTT. The chain uses TRBV28 and TRBJ1-5, with 7 bases that match TRBD1. Germline V CDR1 and CDR2: MDHEN, SYDVKM. The V gene end was trimmed by 4 bases and the J gene end by 3 bases; junction bases not matched to a gene: 3. The CDR3 spans 14 residues.